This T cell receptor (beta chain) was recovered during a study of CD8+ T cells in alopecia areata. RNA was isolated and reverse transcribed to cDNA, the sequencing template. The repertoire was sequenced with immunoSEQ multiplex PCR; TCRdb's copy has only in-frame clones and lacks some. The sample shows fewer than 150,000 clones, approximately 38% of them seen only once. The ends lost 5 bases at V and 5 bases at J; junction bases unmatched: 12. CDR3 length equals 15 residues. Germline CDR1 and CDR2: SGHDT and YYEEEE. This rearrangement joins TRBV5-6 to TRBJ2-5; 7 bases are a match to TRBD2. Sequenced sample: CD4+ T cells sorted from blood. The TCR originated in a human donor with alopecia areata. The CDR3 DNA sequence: TGTGCCAGCAGAACCCGGGGAGGGGCAGGGGAGACCCAGTACTTC. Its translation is CASRTRGGAGETQYF.